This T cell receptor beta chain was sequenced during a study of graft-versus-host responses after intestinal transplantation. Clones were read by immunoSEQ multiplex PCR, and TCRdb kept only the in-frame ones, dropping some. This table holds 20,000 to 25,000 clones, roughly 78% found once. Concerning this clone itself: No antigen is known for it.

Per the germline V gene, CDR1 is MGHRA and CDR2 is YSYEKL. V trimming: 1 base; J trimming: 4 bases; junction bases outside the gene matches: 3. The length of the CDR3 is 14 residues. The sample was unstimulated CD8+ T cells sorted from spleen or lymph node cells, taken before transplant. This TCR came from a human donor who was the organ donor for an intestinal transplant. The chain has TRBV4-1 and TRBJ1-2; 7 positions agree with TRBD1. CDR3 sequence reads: CASSQAGTAYGYTF. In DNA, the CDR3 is TGCGCCAGCAGCCAAGCCGGGACAGCCTATGGCTACACCTTC.